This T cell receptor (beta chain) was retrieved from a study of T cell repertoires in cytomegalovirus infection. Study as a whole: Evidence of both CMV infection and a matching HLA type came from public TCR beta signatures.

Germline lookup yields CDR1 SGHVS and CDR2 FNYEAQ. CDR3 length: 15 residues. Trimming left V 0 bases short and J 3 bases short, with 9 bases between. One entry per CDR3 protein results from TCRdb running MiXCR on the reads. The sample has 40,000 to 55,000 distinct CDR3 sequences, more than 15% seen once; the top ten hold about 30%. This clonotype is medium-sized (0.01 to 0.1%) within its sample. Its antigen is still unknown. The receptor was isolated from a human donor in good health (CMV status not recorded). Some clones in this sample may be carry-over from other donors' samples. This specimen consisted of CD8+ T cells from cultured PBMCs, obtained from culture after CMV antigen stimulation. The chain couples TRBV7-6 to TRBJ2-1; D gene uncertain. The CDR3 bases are TGTGCCAGCAGCTTAGCGGCCGGGTTCTACAATGAGCAGTTCTTC. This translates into CASSLAAGFYNEQFF. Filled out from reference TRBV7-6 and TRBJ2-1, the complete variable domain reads GAGVSQSPRYKVTKRGQDVALRCDPISGHVSLYWYRQALGQGPEFLTYFNYEAQQDKSGLPNDRFSAERPEGSISTLTIQRTEQRDSAMYRCASSLAAGFYNEQFFGPGTRLTVL.